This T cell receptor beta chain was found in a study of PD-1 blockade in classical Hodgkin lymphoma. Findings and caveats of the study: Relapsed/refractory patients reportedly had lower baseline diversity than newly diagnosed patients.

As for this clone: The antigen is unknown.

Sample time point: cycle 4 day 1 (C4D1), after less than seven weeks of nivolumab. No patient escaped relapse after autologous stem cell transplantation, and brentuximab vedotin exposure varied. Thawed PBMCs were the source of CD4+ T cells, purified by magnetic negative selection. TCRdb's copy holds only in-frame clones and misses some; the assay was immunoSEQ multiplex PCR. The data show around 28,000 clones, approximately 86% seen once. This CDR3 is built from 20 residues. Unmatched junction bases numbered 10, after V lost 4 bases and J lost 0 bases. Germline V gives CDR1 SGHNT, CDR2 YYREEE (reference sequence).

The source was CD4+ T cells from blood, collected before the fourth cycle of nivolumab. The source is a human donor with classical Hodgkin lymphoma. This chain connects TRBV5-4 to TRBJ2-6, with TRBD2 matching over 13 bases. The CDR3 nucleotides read TGTGCCAGCAGCGCCCCACTAGCGGGGGGGATATACTCTGGGGCCAACGTCCTGACTTTC. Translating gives CASSAPLAGGIYSGANVLTF.